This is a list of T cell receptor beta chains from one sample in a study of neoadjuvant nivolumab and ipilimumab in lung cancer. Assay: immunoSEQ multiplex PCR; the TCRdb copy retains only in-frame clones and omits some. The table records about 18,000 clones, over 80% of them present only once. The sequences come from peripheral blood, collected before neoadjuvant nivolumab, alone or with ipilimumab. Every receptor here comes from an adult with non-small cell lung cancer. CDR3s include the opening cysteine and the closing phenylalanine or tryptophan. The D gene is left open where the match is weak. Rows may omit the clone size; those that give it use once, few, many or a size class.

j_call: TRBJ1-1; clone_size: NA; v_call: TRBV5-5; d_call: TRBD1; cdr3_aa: CASSGQGLFTEAFF; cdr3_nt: TGTGCCAGCAGTGGACAGGGTTTGTTCACTGAAGCTTTCTTT
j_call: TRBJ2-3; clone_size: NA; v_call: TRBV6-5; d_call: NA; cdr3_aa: CASSYGAPSTDTQYF; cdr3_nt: TGTGCCAGCAGTTACGGGGCTCCTAGCACAGATACGCAGTATTTT
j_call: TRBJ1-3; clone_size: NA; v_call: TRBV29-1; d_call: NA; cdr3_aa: CSVGEGRLAGNTIYF; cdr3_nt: TGCAGCGTTGGTGAGGGGCGCTTGGCTGGAAACACCATATATTTT
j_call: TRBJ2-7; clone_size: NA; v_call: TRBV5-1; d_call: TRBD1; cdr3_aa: CASSLEGQGAYEQYF; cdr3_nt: TGCGCCAGCAGCTTGGAGGGACAGGGGGCCTACGAGCAGTACTTC
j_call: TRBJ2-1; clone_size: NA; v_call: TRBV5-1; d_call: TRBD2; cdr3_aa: CASSWAGLAGPYNEQFF; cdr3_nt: TGCGCCAGCAGTTGGGCGGGACTAGCGGGGCCATACAATGAGCAGTTCTTC
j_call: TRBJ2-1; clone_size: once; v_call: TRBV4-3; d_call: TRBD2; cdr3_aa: CASSPSETSKNEQFF; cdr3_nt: TGCGCCAGCAGCCCTTCAGAGACTAGCAAGAATGAGCAGTTCTTC
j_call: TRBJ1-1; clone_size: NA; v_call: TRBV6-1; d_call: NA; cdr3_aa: CASRRQENTEAFF; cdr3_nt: TGTGCCAGCAGGCGACAGGAGAACACTGAAGCTTTCTTT
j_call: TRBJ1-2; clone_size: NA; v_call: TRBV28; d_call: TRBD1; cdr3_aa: CASSSGQQNYGYTF; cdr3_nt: TGTGCCAGCAGCTCGGGACAGCAGAACTATGGCTACACCTTC
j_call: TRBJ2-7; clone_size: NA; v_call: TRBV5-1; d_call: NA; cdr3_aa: CASSLEEGEQYF; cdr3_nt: TGCGCCAGCAGCTTGGAAGAGGGTGAGCAGTACTTC
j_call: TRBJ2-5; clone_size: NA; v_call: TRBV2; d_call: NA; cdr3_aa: CASRESETQYF; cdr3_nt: TGTGCCAGCAGGGAGAGCGAGACCCAGTACTTC
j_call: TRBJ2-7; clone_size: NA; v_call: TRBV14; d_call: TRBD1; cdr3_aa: CASSIRQGTQVAKQYF; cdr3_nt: TGTGCCAGCAGCATCCGACAGGGGACCCAAGTGGCGAAGCAGTACTTC
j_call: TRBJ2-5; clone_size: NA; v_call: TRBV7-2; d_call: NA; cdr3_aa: CASSLWRNIQETQYF; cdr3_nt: TGTGCCAGCAGCCTATGGCGGAATATCCAAGAGACCCAGTACTTC
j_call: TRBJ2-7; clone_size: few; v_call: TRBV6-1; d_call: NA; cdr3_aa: CASSEGDEQYF; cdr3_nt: TGTGCCAGCAGTGAGGGAGACGAGCAGTACTTC
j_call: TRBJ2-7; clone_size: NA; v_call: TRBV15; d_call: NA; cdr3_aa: CATSSDPGENEQYF; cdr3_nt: TGTGCCACCAGCAGCGACCCCGGGGAGAACGAGCAGTACTTC
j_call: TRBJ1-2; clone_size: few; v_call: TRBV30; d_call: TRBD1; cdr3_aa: CAWSLTGSYGYTF; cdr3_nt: TGTGCCTGGAGCTTGACAGGGAGCTATGGCTACACCTTC
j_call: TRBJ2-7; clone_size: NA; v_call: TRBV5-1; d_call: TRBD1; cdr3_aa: CASSPTGAYEQYF; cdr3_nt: TGCGCCAGCAGCCCAACAGGGGCCTACGAGCAGTACTTC
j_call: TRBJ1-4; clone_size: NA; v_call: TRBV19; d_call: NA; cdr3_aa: CASSPQGWANEKLFF; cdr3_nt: TGTGCCAGTAGTCCGCAGGGGTGGGCTAATGAAAAACTGTTTTTT
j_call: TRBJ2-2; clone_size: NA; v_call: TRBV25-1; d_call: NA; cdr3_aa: CASSVANTGELFF; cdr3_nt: TGTGCCAGCAGTGTGGCTAACACCGGGGAGCTGTTTTTT
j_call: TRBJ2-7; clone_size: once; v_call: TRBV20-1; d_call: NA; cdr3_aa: CSASPSGEQYF; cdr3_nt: TGCAGTGCTAGTCCCAGCGGCGAGCAGTACTTC
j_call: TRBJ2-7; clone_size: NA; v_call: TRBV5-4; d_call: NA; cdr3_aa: CASSLDGTSSYEQYF; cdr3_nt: TGTGCCAGCAGCTTGGATGGGACTTCTTCCTACGAGCAGTACTTC
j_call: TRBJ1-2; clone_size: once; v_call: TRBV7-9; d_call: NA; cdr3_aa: CASSLGGITPDYGYTF; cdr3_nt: TGTGCCAGCAGCTTAGGAGGAATAACCCCGGACTATGGCTACACCTTC
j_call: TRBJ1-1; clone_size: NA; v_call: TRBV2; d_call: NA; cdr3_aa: CATAPGHTAGATEAFF; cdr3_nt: TGTGCCACCGCACCGGGACATACTGCGGGGGCCACTGAAGCTTTCTTT
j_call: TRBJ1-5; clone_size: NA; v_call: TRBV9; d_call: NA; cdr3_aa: CASSVVALSGPQHF; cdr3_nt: TGTGCCAGCAGCGTAGTCGCCTTGTCCGGACCCCAGCATTTT
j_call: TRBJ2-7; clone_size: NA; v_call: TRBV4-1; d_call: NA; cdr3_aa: CASSQAKVGYEQYF; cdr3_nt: TGCGCCAGCAGCCAAGCCAAGGTTGGGTACGAGCAGTACTTC
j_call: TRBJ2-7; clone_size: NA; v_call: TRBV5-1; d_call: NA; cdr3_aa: CASSLPRSYEQYF; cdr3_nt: TGCGCCAGCAGCTTGCCTAGAAGCTACGAGCAGTACTTC
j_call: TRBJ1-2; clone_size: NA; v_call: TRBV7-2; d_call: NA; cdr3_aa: CASSLDQNVYGYTF; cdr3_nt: TGTGCCAGCAGCTTAGATCAGAATGTCTATGGCTACACCTTC